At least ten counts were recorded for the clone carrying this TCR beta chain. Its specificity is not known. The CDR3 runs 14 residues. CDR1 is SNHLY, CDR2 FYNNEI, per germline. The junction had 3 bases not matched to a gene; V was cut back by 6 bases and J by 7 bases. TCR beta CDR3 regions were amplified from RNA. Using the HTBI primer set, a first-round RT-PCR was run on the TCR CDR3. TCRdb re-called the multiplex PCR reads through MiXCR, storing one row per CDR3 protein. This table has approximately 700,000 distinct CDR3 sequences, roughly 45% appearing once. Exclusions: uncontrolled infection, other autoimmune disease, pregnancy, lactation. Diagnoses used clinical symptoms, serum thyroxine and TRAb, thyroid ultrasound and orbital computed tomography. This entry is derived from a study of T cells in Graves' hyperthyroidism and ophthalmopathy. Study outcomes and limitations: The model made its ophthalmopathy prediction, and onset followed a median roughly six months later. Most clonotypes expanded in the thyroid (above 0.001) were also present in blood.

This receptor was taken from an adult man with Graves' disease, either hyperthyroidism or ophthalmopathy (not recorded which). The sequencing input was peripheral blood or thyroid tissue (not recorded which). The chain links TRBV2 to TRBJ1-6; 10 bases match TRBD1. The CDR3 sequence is CASRPGQGNSPLHF. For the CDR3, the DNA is TGTGCCAGCAGGCCGGGACAGGGGAATTCACCCCTCCACTTT.